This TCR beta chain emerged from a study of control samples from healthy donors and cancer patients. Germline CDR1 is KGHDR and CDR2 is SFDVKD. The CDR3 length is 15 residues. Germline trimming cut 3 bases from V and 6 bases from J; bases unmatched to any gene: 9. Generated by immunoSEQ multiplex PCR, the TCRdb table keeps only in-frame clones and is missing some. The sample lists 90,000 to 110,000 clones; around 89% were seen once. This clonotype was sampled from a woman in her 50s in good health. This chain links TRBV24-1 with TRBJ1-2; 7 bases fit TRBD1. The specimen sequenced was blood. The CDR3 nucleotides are TGTGCCACCAGTGATACCGCCGGGACAGCTCATGGCTACACCTTC. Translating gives CATSDTAGTAHGYTF.